This T cell receptor (beta chain) is drawn from a study of Ad26.COV2.S vaccination and SARS-CoV-2 variants (dated by TCRdb to about 2021). Regarding the complete study: Donors in the vaccine arm were drawn from COV1001, a multicentre, randomized, double-blind, placebo-controlled phase I-IIa trial testing Ad26.COV2.S in healthy adults. Ad26.COV2.S was administered intramuscularly at 5 x 10^10 or 1 x 10^11 viral particles, either as a single shot or as two shots given 56 days apart. Sequencing of the TCRbeta repertoire served to evaluate the specificity and breadth of SARS-CoV-2-reactive T cell receptors following Ad26.COV2.S vaccination. A total of approximately 30 samples were included in the TCR-sequenced set, comprising around 19 Ad26.COV2.S vaccine recipients, 5 placebo recipients and 8 SARS-CoV-2 convalescent individuals. Participants in the trial were split at random into five groups of five each, receiving low-dose or high-dose Ad26.COV2.S once or twice, or else placebo on both occasions. Investigators did not know the trial group allocation while performing experiments and assessing outcomes. The full study reports these points: Spike-specific TCR breadth was higher in Ad26.COV2.S recipients than in placebo recipients (P = 0.0014). After vaccination, substantial breadth of spike-specific CD8+ and CD4+ T cell responses was reported. According to the authors, total T cell responses may have been underestimated by the TCR breadth and depth analyses. Comparable non-spike TCR breadth was observed between vaccine and placebo recipients, consistent with only spike being contained in the vaccine. Comparing responses between vaccine doses or regimens was not something the study was powered to do.

The germline V gene gives CDR1 as SGDLS and CDR2 as YYNGEE. Reading from cysteine to phenylalanine, the CDR3 counts 18 amino acids. The CDR3 DNA has 54 bases and is translated from base 1. V loses 1 base at its end and J loses 0 bases; junction bases beyond the gene matches: 9. The treatment or condition label for this specimen denotes: about 20 received Ad26.COV2.S at low or high dose, single or two shots; about 5 received placebo; per-sample allocation not given. For vaccine and placebo recipients, the sequenced repertoires came from samples collected on day 63 after the first injection. Between 29 July and 7 August 2020, Cohort 1b enrolled some 25 adults aged 18-55 years at one site in Boston, USA. As a vaccine, Ad26.COV2.S was a replication-incompetent adenovirus type 26 vector that expressed a prefusion-stabilized SARS-CoV-2 spike protein derived from the original Wuhan strain. Details on this clone: Its antigen is unknown. Base quality data are lacking; no much larger clone is found one base away.

TCRbeta CDR3 regions were sequenced with the immunoSEQ Assay. After extraction, genomic DNA underwent amplification by bias-controlled multiplex PCR, followed by high-throughput sequencing. In the original analysis: To quantify the absolute abundance of every unique TCRbeta CDR3 region, sequences were collapsed and filtered. T cell fraction was estimated by normalizing TCRbeta template counts to usable DNA, which was measured by amplifying reference genes present in all nucleated cells. Repertoire TCRs were annotated as SARS-CoV-2-specific by exact matching of V gene, CDR3 amino acid sequence and J gene to a known reactive TCR set. The reference SARS-CoV-2 TCR set was derived from MIRA and filtered for enrichment in COVID-19-positive ImmuneCODE repertoires, a step that removed public or cross-reactive TCRs. Drawing on the MIRA antigens, annotated TCRs were analysed further at the level of specific ORF or position within ORF. Depth was the summed frequency of annotated unique rearrangements, while breadth was defined as annotated unique rearrangements over total unique productive rearrangements. Two-sided Wilcoxon rank-sum tests were used to compare TCR breadth between groups. The source is immuneACCESS, and TCRdb retained only in-frame sequences with V and J called. Part of the clones is not carried over; for the studies checked, unresolved V genes explain less than half of this, and the remainder is unexplained. The V and J calls and clone size were taken over from that table, and D and trimming were inferred from the DNA. The sample table shows hundreds of thousands of clones, and around 90% are seen once. Clones ranked in the top ten supply 12% of the sample.

The sequence came from a person between 18 and 59 years old who received the Ad26.COV2.S COVID-19 vaccine or a placebo. Sequences were derived from peripheral blood, sampled in a trial of Ad26.COV2.S vaccine versus placebo. The chain couples TRBV9 to TRBJ2-3; 9 central nucleotides agree with TRBD2. The DNA reads as follows: TGTGCCAGCAGCGTATTAGCGGGAGCGGGTGGAAGCACAGATACGCAGTATTTT. Its amino acids are CASSVLAGAGGSTDTQYF.